This TCR beta chain was recovered during a study of neurological immune-mediated disorders. Findings and caveats of the study: HTLV-1-associated myelopathy led in TCR clonal expansion, while multiple sclerosis ranked lowest, below healthy controls.

This CDR3 is 12 amino acids long. Indicated time point: longitudinal time-point 1 (baseline). The cDNA was produced through 5'RACE with 10-nucleotide random UMIs. TCRdb used MiXCR to reprocess the 5' RACE reads, holding one entry per CDR3 protein. The sample consists of 40,000 or so distinct CDR3 sequences, 3% to 3.5% of them appearing once. In this sample, this clonotype turned up a few times. The antigen remains undetermined. One end of the junction is discordant with germline, which a read error may explain. This chain joins TRBV12-3 or TRBV12-4 and TRBJ1-1; unclear D gene. The sample comprised PBMCs. The sequence came from a woman aged 55-70 years with multiple sclerosis. This CDR3 reads CDSGTSLGEAFF. The CDR3 DNA reads as TGTGACAGCGGAACTTCCTTAGGTGAAGCTTTCTTT.